This T cell receptor (beta chain) was identified in a study of blood T cell repertoires in COVID-19. Data came from immunoSEQ multiplex PCR; TCRdb stores just in-frame clones and leaves some out. The sample contains roughly 390,000 clones, around 84% of which appear only once. This clone appeared a few times. This CDR3 comprises 18 residues. The gene calls are TRBV21-1 and TRBJ1-5. TRBV21-1 is assigned pseudogene status. The sample was peripheral blood. The sequence came from a woman younger than 30 with acute or convalescent COVID-19. CDR3 DNA sequence: TGTGCCAGCAGCAAAGTCCCCCTGGGAGGAGATAGCAATCAGCCCCAGCATTTT. Translation gives CASSKVPLGGDSNQPQHF.